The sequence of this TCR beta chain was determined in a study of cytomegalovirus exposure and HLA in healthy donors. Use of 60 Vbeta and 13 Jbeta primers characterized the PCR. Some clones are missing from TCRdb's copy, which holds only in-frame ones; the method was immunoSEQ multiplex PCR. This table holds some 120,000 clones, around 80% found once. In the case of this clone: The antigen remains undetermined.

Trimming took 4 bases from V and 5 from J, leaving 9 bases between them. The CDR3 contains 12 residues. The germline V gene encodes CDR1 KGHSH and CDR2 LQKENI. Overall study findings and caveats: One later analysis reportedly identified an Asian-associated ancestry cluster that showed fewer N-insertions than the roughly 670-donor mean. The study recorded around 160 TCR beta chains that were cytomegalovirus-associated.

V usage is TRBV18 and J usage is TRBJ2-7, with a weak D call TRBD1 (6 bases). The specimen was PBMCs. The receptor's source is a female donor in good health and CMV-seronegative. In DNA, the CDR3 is TGTGCCAGCTCACGGACAGTAGACGAGCAGTACTTC. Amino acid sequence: CASSRTVDEQYF.